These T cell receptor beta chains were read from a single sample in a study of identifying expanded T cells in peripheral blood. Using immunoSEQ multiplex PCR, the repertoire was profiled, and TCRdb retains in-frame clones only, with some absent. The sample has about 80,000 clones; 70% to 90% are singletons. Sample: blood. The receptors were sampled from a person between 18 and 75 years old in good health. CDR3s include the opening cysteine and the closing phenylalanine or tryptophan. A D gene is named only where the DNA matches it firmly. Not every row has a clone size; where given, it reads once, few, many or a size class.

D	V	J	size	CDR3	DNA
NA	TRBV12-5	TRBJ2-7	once	CASGLVLGAISYEQYF	TGTGCTAGTGGTTTGGTATTGGGGGCGATTAGTTACGAGCAGTACTTC
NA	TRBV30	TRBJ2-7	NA	CAWSVLPSEQYF	TGTGCCTGGAGTGTACTCCCCAGCGAGCAGTACTTC
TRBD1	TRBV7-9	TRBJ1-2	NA	CASSDRDRESYGYTF	TGTGCCAGCAGCGACCGGGACAGGGAGAGCTATGGCTACACCTTC
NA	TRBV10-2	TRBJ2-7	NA	CASRGSYEQYF	TGCGCCAGCAGAGGTAGCTACGAGCAGTACTTC
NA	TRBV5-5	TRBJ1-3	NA	CASSLGTSLSGNTIYF	TGTGCCAGCAGCCTCGGGACATCCCTTTCTGGAAACACCATATATTTT
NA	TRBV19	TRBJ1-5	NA	CASIQGPNQPQHF	TGTGCCAGTATACAGGGTCCCAATCAGCCCCAGCATTTT
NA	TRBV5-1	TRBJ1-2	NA	CASTLGPDMNYGYTF	TGCGCCAGCACCTTGGGCCCTGACATGAACTATGGCTACACCTTC
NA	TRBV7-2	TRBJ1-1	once	CASSFGQLNTEAFF	TGTGCCAGCAGCTTCGGACAGTTGAACACTGAAGCTTTCTTT
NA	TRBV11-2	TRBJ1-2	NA	CASSLDHRDNYGYTF	TGTGCCAGCAGCTTAGACCACAGGGATAACTATGGCTACACCTTC
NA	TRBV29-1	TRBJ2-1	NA	CSVEDPGSEQFF	TGCAGCGTTGAAGATCCGGGCTCGGAGCAGTTCTTC
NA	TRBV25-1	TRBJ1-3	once	CASSDGNTIYF	TGTGCCAGCAGTGACGGAAACACCATATATTTT
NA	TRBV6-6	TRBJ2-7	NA	CASFDREQYF	TGTGCCAGCTTTGACAGGGAGCAGTACTTC
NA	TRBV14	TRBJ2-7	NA	CASSPQGVGRSYEQYF	TGTGCCAGCAGCCCCCAAGGTGTAGGGAGATCCTACGAGCAGTACTTC
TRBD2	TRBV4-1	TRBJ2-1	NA	CASSQAVLAGGRREQFF	TGCGCCAGCAGCCAAGCGGTGCTAGCGGGAGGGCGGCGTGAGCAGTTCTTC
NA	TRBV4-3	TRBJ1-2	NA	CASSQDLRTYTF	TGCGCCAGCAGCCAAGACTTGAGGACCTACACCTTC
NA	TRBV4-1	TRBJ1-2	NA	CASSQDGNSYGYTF	TGCGCCAGCAGCCAAGATGGGAACAGCTATGGCTACACCTTC
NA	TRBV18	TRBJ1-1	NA	CASSPRTAQNTEAFF	TGTGCCAGCTCACCCCGGACAGCCCAGAACACTGAAGCTTTCTTT
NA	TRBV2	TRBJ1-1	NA	CASSSYGGGLNTEAFF	TGTGCCAGCAGTTCCTACGGGGGGGGCTTAAACACTGAAGCTTTCTTT
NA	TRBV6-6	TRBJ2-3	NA	CASLDRTGSTDTQYF	TGTGCCAGCTTAGACCGGACCGGCTCCACAGATACGCAGTATTTT
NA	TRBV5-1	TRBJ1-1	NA	CATQGGDHTEAFF	TGCGCCACCCAGGGAGGGGATCACACTGAAGCTTTCTTT
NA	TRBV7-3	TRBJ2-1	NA	CASSLRGTDGAEQFF	TGTGCCAGCAGCTTAAGGGGTACAGATGGGGCTGAGCAGTTCTTC
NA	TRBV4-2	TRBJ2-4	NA	CASSQEWEEVMRGSGKNIQYF	TGTGCCAGCAGCCAAGAATGGGAAGAGGTAATGCGGGGTTCGGGCAAAAACATTCAGTACTTC
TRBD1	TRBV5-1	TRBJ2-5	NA	CASHTGTGDETQYF	TGCGCCAGTCATACCGGGACAGGGGACGAGACCCAGTACTTC
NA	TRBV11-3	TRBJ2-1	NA	CASSSGSYEQFF	TGTGCCAGCAGCTCCGGATCCTATGAGCAGTTCTTC
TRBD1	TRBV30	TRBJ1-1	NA	CAWGQGLGVNTEAFF	TGTGCCTGGGGACAGGGTCTTGGGGTGAACACTGAAGCTTTCTTT
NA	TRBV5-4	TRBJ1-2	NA	CASSPGFNYGYTF	TGTGCCAGCAGCCCTGGGTTTAACTATGGCTACACCTTC
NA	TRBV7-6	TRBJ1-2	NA	CASSLGGGKDGYTF	TGTGCCAGCAGCTTAGGGGGGGGAAAGGATGGCTACACCTTC
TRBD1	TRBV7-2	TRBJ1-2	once	CASSLDRGWSGYTF	TGTGCCAGCAGCCTCGACAGGGGCTGGAGTGGCTACACCTTC
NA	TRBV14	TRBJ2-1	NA	CASSQLAANEQFF	TGTGCCAGCAGCCAGTTAGCGGCTAATGAGCAGTTCTTC
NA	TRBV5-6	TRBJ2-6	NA	CASSDVRGSGANVLTF	TGTGCCAGCAGCGACGTCAGGGGCTCTGGGGCCAACGTCCTGACTTTC
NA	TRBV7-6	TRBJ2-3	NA	CASSPRAVLTDTQYF	TGTGCCAGCAGCCCCAGAGCGGTACTCACAGATACGCAGTATTTT
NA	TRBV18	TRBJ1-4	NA	CASSPSTGLNNEKLFF	TGTGCCAGCTCACCTTCAACAGGGCTTAATAATGAAAAACTGTTTTTT
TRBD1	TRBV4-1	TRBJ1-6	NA	CASSLLGQGSSPLHF	TGCGCCAGCAGCCTCCTTGGACAGGGGAGTTCACCCCTCCACTTT
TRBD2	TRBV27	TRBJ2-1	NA	CASSLKMSGGGYNEQFF	TGTGCCAGCAGTTTAAAGATGAGCGGGGGGGGCTACAATGAGCAGTTCTTC
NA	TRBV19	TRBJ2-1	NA	CASSIGVGNQNEQFF	TGTGCCAGTAGTATAGGGGTGGGTAACCAAAATGAGCAGTTCTTC
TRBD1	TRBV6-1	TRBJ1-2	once	CASREGRHAKVQGPPDYGYTF	TGTGCCAGCAGAGAAGGGAGACACGCAAAGGTACAGGGGCCGCCGGACTATGGCTACACCTTC
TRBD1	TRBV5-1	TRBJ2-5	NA	CASRAMTRDREEETQYF	TGCGCCAGCAGGGCTATGACCCGGGACAGGGAAGAAGAGACCCAGTACTTC
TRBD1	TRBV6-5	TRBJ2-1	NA	CASSKPRTGEQFF	TGTGCCAGCAGCAAACCTCGGACAGGGGAGCAGTTCTTC
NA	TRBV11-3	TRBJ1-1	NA	CASSLKLNTEAFF	TGTGCCAGCAGCTTAAAGTTGAACACTGAAGCTTTCTTT
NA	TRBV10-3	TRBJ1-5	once	CAISGYGGDQPQHF	TGTGCCATCAGTGGCTATGGGGGGGACCAGCCCCAGCATTTT
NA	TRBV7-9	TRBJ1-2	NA	CASSLGRGDYGYTF	TGTGCCAGCAGCTTAGGTCGGGGAGACTATGGCTACACCTTC
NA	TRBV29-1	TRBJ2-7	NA	CSVDRDDSYEQYF	TGCAGCGTAGACCGGGACGACTCCTACGAGCAGTACTTC
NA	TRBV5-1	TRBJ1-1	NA	CASSQPGGAVRGTEAFF	TGCGCCAGCAGCCAGCCGGGAGGAGCCGTTAGGGGCACTGAAGCTTTCTTT
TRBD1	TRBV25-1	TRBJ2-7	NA	CASREGDRGIHEQYF	TGTGCCAGCAGAGAAGGGGACAGGGGGATCCACGAGCAGTACTTC
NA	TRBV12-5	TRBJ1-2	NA	CASGLRVSDGYTF	TGTGCTAGTGGACTAAGGGTTTCGGATGGCTACACCTTC
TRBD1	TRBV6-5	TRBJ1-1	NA	CASSYGTDLNTEAFF	TGTGCCAGCAGTTACGGGACAGACCTAAACACTGAAGCTTTCTTT
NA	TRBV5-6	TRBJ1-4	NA	CASSRDRYEKLFF	TGTGCCAGCAGCCGCGACAGATATGAAAAACTGTTTTTT
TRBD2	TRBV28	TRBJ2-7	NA	CASSITGGDREKYF	TGTGCCAGCAGTATCACCGGGGGGGACCGGGAAAAGTACTTC
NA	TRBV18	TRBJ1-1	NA	CASSPTGIMATEAFF	TGTGCCAGCTCACCAACAGGGATAATGGCCACTGAAGCTTTCTTT
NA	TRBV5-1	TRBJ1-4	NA	CASSLEQGSYEKLFF	TGCGCCAGCAGCTTGGAACAGGGTTCGTATGAAAAACTGTTTTTT
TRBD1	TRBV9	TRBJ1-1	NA	CASSVRGQGYTEAFF	TGTGCCAGCAGCGTAAGAGGACAGGGATACACTGAAGCTTTCTTT